This T cell receptor beta chain was retrieved from a study of immune cell composition in non-small cell lung cancer (dated by TCRdb to the late 2010s). About the full investigation: Histologic subtype, mostly lung adenocarcinoma or squamous cell carcinoma, was determined with H&E together with p63, CK5, Napsin A and TTF-1 immunohistochemistry. Adaptive Biotechnologies TCR-beta sequencing was carried out on a few dozen paired NSCLC tumour and non-adjacent lung specimens, as well as on 26 tumour-only specimens. Supplementary cohort #1, some 10 lung adenocarcinoma cases, had paired tumour/lung TCR-beta sequencing and TIL populations generated to assess tumour reactivity. Several tumour specimens with TCR-beta data were rare histological subtypes and were excluded from the subtype comparisons. General findings and caveats noted by the study authors: Across around 10 adenocarcinoma cases, TIL tumour reactivity correlated strongly with maximal tumour-associated clone frequency but not with overall clonality. No significant correlation was found between smoking pack-years and tumour TCR-beta clonality. Lung squamous cell carcinoma tumours had significantly higher Top 10 clone scores and productive clonality than lung adenocarcinoma tumours. The reactivity cohort contained only 10 to 11 cases, and the tumour-reactive clones were not shown to have sequences in common with the dominant in vivo tumour-associated clones. Nearly half of NSCLC cases had tumour-associated clones >0.5%, with more than 70% of squamous carcinomas showing such clones compared with less than 35% of adenocarcinomas.

Concerning this clone itself: Its target antigen remains unknown. The record has no base qualities; no much larger clone is one base away.

The CDR1 and CDR2 encoded by the germline V gene (reference sequence) are LNHDA and SQIVND. Counted from cysteine to phenylalanine, this CDR3 has 12 amino acids. The CDR3 DNA has 36 bases and is translated from base 1. V sheds 5 bases and J sheds 4 bases, leaving 8 bases between their ends. Genomic DNA was isolated with the QIAamp DNA kit from frozen aliquots of single-cell suspensions that had not been sorted. Surgically resected non-small cell lung cancer tissue was used for the tumour samples. Tissues arrived within 2 hours of resection and were immediately processed into single-cell suspensions. Tissue was broken up mechanically, digested enzymatically with DNase I, collagenase I and hyaluronidase for 30 to 35 minutes at 37 degrees C, and then filtered and RBC-lysed. A two-step multiplex PCR amplified TCR-beta CDR3 regions from genomic DNA, and the second step of the PCR added Illumina-compatible adaptors. TCR-beta immunosequencing was performed on an Illumina platform as a commercial immunoSEQ service. Regarding the original processing steps: Repertoires were described by productive clonality and by Top 10 Clones, which is the percentage of T-cell templates coming from the ten most frequent sequences. Productive clonality had a range of 0 to 1, where 1 means a monoclonal population. Using log10 scatter plots, tumour-associated clones were identified as sequences that made up at least 0.1% of tumour T-cell templates yet were absent from the matched non-adjacent lung. Student's t-tests were used for two-group comparisons, ANOVA was used for stages, and linear regression was used for relationships, with analyses conducted in GraphPad Prism7 and R. This immuneACCESS table, as held by TCRdb, lists in-frame sequences with V and J called but not all clones. Of the missing ones, under half trace to an unresolved V gene in checked studies; the others have no known cause. The DNA gave D and trimming, while V, J and clone size come from that table. This sample is represented by 2,500 to 3,000 clones; around 70% of them were singletons. The ten most abundant clones make up about 12% of the sample.

The sequencing sample was made of lung tumor tissue. This chain joins TRBV19 to TRBJ2-5; the best D guess is TRBD2, with 6 bases matching. The sequence came from a human donor with non-small cell lung cancer. The encoded CDR3 is CASSVGGETQYF. The DNA is as follows: TGTGCCAGTAGTGTCGGGGGAGAGACCCAGTACTTC.